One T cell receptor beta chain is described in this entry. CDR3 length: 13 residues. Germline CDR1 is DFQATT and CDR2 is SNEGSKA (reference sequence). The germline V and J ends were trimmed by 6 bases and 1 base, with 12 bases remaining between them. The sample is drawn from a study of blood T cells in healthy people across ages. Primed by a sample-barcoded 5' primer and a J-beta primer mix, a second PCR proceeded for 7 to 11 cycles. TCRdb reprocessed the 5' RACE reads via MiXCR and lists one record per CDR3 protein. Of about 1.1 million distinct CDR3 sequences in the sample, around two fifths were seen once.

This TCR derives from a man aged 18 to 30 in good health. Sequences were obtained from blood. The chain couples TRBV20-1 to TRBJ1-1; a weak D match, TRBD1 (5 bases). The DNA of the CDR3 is TGCAGTGCAGAAGGACACACGAACACTGAAGCTTTCTTT. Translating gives CSAEGHTNTEAFF.